Listed below are T cell receptor beta chains from one sample, sequenced in a study of cytomegalovirus exposure and HLA in healthy donors. Clones were sequenced by immunoSEQ multiplex PCR, and TCRdb holds only the in-frame ones, with some missing. Of roughly 160,000 clones listed, 82% are singletons. Material for sequencing was PBMCs. These receptors came from a man between 45 and 60 years old in good health and CMV-seropositive. Both conserved end residues are part of each CDR3. The D gene is left open where the match is weak. Size is omitted from some rows. Given values are once, few, many or a class for expanded clones.

CDR3 length: 17; clone size: .; V gene: TRBV5-4; D gene: TRBD1; J gene: TRBJ2-5; CDR3 DNA: TGTGCCAGCAGCAAGGGACAGGGGGGGATGTCGGGAGAGACCCAGTACTTC; CDR3 protein: CASSKGQGGMSGETQYF
CDR3 length: 13; clone size: .; V gene: TRBV5-1; D gene: .; J gene: TRBJ2-5; CDR3 DNA: TGCGCCAGCAGCTGGGAGAATGGGGAGACCCAGTACTTC; CDR3 protein: CASSWENGETQYF
CDR3 length: 15; clone size: few; V gene: TRBV30; D gene: TRBD1; J gene: TRBJ1-2; CDR3 DNA: TGTGCCTGGAGCATGACAGGGGGTCTTCTTTATGGCTACACCTTC; CDR3 protein: CAWSMTGGLLYGYTF
CDR3 length: 15; clone size: .; V gene: TRBV4-1; D gene: .; J gene: TRBJ1-1; CDR3 DNA: TGCGCCAGCAGCCAGGGGGGGACGGGGCGCACTGAAGCTTTCTTT; CDR3 protein: CASSQGGTGRTEAFF
CDR3 length: 13; clone size: .; V gene: TRBV7-9; D gene: TRBD1; J gene: TRBJ2-5; CDR3 DNA: TGTGCCAGCAGCCACCAGGGGGCGAGGGAGCAGTACTTC; CDR3 protein: CASSHQGAREQYF
CDR3 length: 13; clone size: .; V gene: TRBV4-1; D gene: .; J gene: TRBJ2-5; CDR3 DNA: TGCGCCAGCAGCCAAACAGATCAAGAGACCCAGTACTTC; CDR3 protein: CASSQTDQETQYF
CDR3 length: 15; clone size: .; V gene: TRBV6-5; D gene: TRBD1; J gene: TRBJ2-1; CDR3 DNA: TGTGCCAGCAGGACCGGGACAGGGTACTATTATGAGCAGTTCTTC; CDR3 protein: CASRTGTGYYYEQFF
CDR3 length: 12; clone size: .; V gene: TRBV28; D gene: .; J gene: TRBJ2-7; CDR3 DNA: TGTGCCAGCAGTTTACCCCCAGTCGAGCAGTACTTC; CDR3 protein: CASSLPPVEQYF
CDR3 length: 14; clone size: few; V gene: TRBV7-9; D gene: .; J gene: TRBJ2-5; CDR3 DNA: TGTGCCAGCAGCTCCGGGACTTGGGGGGAGACCCAGTACTTC; CDR3 protein: CASSSGTWGETQYF
CDR3 length: 14; clone size: .; V gene: TRBV6-6; D gene: .; J gene: TRBJ2-1; CDR3 DNA: TGTGCCAGCAGACGTGACAGGGAGGCGAATGAGCAGTTCTTC; CDR3 protein: CASRRDREANEQFF
CDR3 length: 15; clone size: .; V gene: TRBV28; D gene: .; J gene: TRBJ1-3; CDR3 DNA: TGTGCCAGCATCCCGTCTCAGGGCGAGGGAAACACCATATATTTT; CDR3 protein: CASIPSQGEGNTIYF
CDR3 length: 13; clone size: .; V gene: TRBV29-1; D gene: .; J gene: TRBJ2-7; CDR3 DNA: TGCAGCGTTGCGTCAGGGGGGTCCTACGAGCAGTACTTC; CDR3 protein: CSVASGGSYEQYF
CDR3 length: 15; clone size: once; V gene: TRBV7-2; D gene: TRBD1; J gene: TRBJ2-7; CDR3 DNA: TGTGCCAGCAGCTCGCGGACAGGGCCGAACTACGAGCAGTACTTC; CDR3 protein: CASSSRTGPNYEQYF
CDR3 length: 15; clone size: .; V gene: TRBV6-5; D gene: .; J gene: TRBJ1-5; CDR3 DNA: TGTGCCAGCAGTTACTCACTACAAAGGAATCAGCCCCAGCATTTT; CDR3 protein: CASSYSLQRNQPQHF
CDR3 length: 13; clone size: .; V gene: TRBV7-2; D gene: .; J gene: TRBJ1-2; CDR3 DNA: TGTGCCAGCTTAGCTGGGAGGAGCGGTGGCTACACCTTC; CDR3 protein: CASLAGRSGGYTF
CDR3 length: 16; clone size: .; V gene: TRBV5-1; D gene: .; J gene: TRBJ1-4; CDR3 DNA: TGCGCCAGCAGCCTCAACACTATAGCGACTAATGAAAAACTGTTTTTT; CDR3 protein: CASSLNTIATNEKLFF
CDR3 length: 12; clone size: .; V gene: TRBV7-9; D gene: .; J gene: TRBJ2-7; CDR3 DNA: TGTGCCAGCAGCCCCGCGGGCTACGAGCAGTACTTC; CDR3 protein: CASSPAGYEQYF
CDR3 length: 13; clone size: once; V gene: TRBV7-9; D gene: .; J gene: TRBJ1-1; CDR3 DNA: TGTGCCAGCAGCTTGCTCGGGAACACTGAAGCTTTCTTT; CDR3 protein: CASSLLGNTEAFF
CDR3 length: 16; clone size: once; V gene: TRBV5-1; D gene: TRBD2; J gene: TRBJ2-3; CDR3 DNA: TGCGCCAGCAGCTCGACTAGCGGGGGGGGCACAGATACGCAGTATTTT; CDR3 protein: CASSSTSGGGTDTQYF
CDR3 length: 12; clone size: .; V gene: TRBV7-6; D gene: TRBD1; J gene: TRBJ2-1; CDR3 DNA: TGTGCCAGCAGCGCCGAAGCAGGGGGCTCGTTCTTC; CDR3 protein: CASSAEAGGSFF
CDR3 length: 14; clone size: .; V gene: TRBV4-1; D gene: .; J gene: TRBJ1-1; CDR3 DNA: TGCGCCAGCAGCCAAGGACTTGTGGACACTGAAGCTTTCTTT; CDR3 protein: CASSQGLVDTEAFF